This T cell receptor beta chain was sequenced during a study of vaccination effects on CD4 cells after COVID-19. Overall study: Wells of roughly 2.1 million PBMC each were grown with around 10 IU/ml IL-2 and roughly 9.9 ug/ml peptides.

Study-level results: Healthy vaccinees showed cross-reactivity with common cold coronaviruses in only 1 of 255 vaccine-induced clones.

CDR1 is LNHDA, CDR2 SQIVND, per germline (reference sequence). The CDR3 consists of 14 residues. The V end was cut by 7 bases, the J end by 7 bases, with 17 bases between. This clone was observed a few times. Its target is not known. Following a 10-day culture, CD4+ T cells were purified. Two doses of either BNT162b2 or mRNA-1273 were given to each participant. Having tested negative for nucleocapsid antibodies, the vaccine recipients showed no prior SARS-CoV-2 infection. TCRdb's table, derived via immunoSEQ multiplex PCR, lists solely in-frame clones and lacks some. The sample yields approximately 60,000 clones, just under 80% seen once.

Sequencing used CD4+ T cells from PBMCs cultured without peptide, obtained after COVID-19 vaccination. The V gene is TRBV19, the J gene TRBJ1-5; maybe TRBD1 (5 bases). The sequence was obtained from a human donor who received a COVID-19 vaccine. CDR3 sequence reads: CASMETTKGQPQHF. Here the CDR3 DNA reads TGTGCCAGTATGGAGACGACGAAGGGGCAGCCCCAGCATTTT.